A single sample gave rise to the 27 T cell receptor beta chains below, sequenced in a study of blood T cell repertoires in COVID-19. TCRdb's table, derived via immunoSEQ multiplex PCR, lists solely in-frame clones and lacks some. The profile shows about 170,000 clones, around four fifths of them singletons. The sample taken for sequencing was peripheral blood. The receptors come from a woman in her 70s who had recovered from COVID-19.

The chain combines TRBV5-4 with TRBJ2-5, with a weak D call TRBD2 (6 bases). Germline V gives CDR1 SGHNT, CDR2 YYREEE (reference sequence). With 4 bases removed from V and 7 bases from J, the gap between germline ends came to 14 bases. The CDR3 contains 13 residues. The CDR3 DNA sequence: TGTGCCAGCAGCCCGGGGGAATTGAGGACCCAGTACTTC. Protein: CASSPGELRTQYF.

The V call is TRBV21-1, the J call TRBJ1-1. TRBV21-1 is classified as a pseudogene. The CDR3 length is 18 residues. The chain's CDR3 is CASSKAGWPPGWGTEAFF. The CDR3 DNA follows: TGTGCCAGCAGCAAAGCCGGATGGCCCCCGGGATGGGGCACTGAAGCTTTCTTT.

The rearrangement joins TRBV7-2 to TRBJ1-5; D unclear. The CDR3 contains 14 residues. Deletions cut 5 bases from V and 0 bases from J, with 8 bases between. Germline V gene lookup returns CDR1 SGHTA and CDR2 FQGNSA. CDR3 coding DNA: TGTGCCAGCAGCCCGGTTTATAGCAATCAGCCCCAGCATTTT. Residues: CASSPVYSNQPQHF.

This rearrangement joins TRBV4-1 to TRBJ2-1; D possibly corresponds to TRBD2 (6 bases). The V end lost 5 bases, the J end lost 0 bases, and 14 bases lay between the germline ends. CDR1 and CDR2 from the germline V gene are MGHRA and YSYEKL. The CDR3 covers 16 residues. The CDR3 sequence: CASSALAPSSYNEQFF. CDR3 sequence (DNA): TGCGCCAGCAGCGCCCTAGCGCCGAGCTCCTACAATGAGCAGTTCTTC.

This chain links TRBV11-2 with TRBJ2-3; D call uncertain. Germline lookup yields CDR1 SGHAT and CDR2 FQNNGV. The CDR3 has 15 amino acids. Trimming stripped 1 base from V and 7 bases from J, with 15 bases between. The CDR3 nucleotides read TGTGCCAGCAGCTTAGTCGGAGTCACCGGTTATACGCAGTATTTT. Amino acid sequence: CASSLVGVTGYTQYF.

This chain connects TRBV5-1 to TRBJ2-5; TRBD1 matches 7 bases. Trimming took 2 bases from V and 0 from J; bases not matched to a gene: 4. From germline, CDR1 is SGHRS and CDR2 YFSETQ. CDR3 size: 15 residues. The CDR3 nucleotides read TGCGCCAGCAGCTTCGGGACAGCCAACCAAGAGACCCAGTACTTC. It codes for CASSFGTANQETQYF.

This chain uses TRBV19 with TRBJ1-2; 8 bases are shared with TRBD1. With 4 bases clipped from V and 5 bases from J, the junction kept 3 bases outside the gene matches. Germline V gives CDR1 LNHDA, CDR2 SQIVND (reference sequence). The CDR3 is 13 amino acids. The CDR3 reads CASSTRTGYGYTF. CDR3 sequence (DNA): TGTGCCAGTAGTACCAGGACAGGGTATGGCTACACCTTC.

V is TRBV19 and J is TRBJ2-6, with 9 bases fitting TRBD1. CDR3 length: 18 amino acids. Germline trimming cut 7 bases from V and 2 bases from J; bases unmatched to any gene: 12. Germline lookup yields CDR1 LNHDA and CDR2 SQIVND (reference sequence). The DNA of the CDR3 is TGTGCCAGTACCAAAGCCGGGACAGGGTCGGCTGGGGCCAACGTCCTGACTTTC. This gives the protein CASTKAGTGSAGANVLTF.

The gene calls are TRBV6-1 and TRBJ1-1; the D gene is possibly TRBD1 (6 bases). The CDR3 totals 15 residues. Germline CDR1 reads MNHNS; CDR2 reads SASEGT. The V gene lost 1 base and the J gene lost 7 bases, with 16 bases spanning the gap. This CDR3 reads CASSEGAGAKYEAFF. CDR3 nucleotide sequence: TGTGCCAGCAGTGAAGGTGCGGGGGCGAAGTATGAAGCTTTCTTT.

The chain joins TRBV7-9 to TRBJ1-1; D call uncertain. The germline V gene has CDR1 SEHNR and CDR2 FQNEAQ (reference sequence). Trimming removed 5 bases at V and 6 bases at J, with 10 bases between. There are 12 residues in the CDR3. The CDR3 loop reads CASSHNLPEAFF. For the CDR3, the DNA is TGTGCCAGCAGCCACAATCTTCCTGAAGCTTTCTTT.

V and J are TRBV5-5 and TRBJ2-7, with D unclear. CDR1 and CDR2 (germline): SGHKS, YYEKEE (reference sequence). The V gene lost 1 base and the J gene lost 1 base, with 9 bases spanning the gap. The CDR3 is 14 residues long. The CDR3 DNA reads TGTGCCAGCAGCTTGAATGCGCCGTCCTACGAGCAGTACTTC. Translation gives CASSLNAPSYEQYF. The full variable domain, with the rest looked up from reference TRBV5-5 and TRBJ2-7, is DAGVTQSPTHLIKTRGQQVTLRCSPISGHKSVSWYQQVLGQGPQFIFQYYEKEERGRGNFPDRFSARQFPNYSSELNVNALLLGDSALYLCASSLNAPSYEQYFGPGTRLTVT.

CDR3 in DNA: TGCGCCAGCAGCCAAGATGCTAGCTCCCTCTACGAGCAGTACTTC. Its translation: CASSQDASSLYEQYF. The chain is built from TRBV4-3 and TRBJ2-7; D might be TRBD2 (5 bases). Germline CDR1 LGHNA, CDR2 YSLEER. V lost 0 bases and J lost 3, with 12 bases in between. This CDR3 is built from 15 residues.

The CDR3 reads CASSPEGQGFSPLHF. In DNA, the CDR3 is TGTGCCAGCTCACCAGAGGGACAGGGGTTTTCACCCCTCCACTTT. V usage is TRBV18 and J usage is TRBJ1-6; TRBD1 aligns across 10 bases. Germline CDR1 KGHSH, CDR2 LQKENI. The CDR3 length is 15 residues. V lost 2 bases, J lost 9 bases, and 4 bases stayed unmatched.

The V and J genes are TRBV3-1 (or the pseudogene TRBV3-2) and TRBJ1-2; the D is unclear. The CDR3 covers 14 residues. Per the germline V gene, CDR1 is LGHDT and CDR2 is YNNKEL (reference sequence). Trimming cost V 3 bases and J 8 bases, with 16 bases left between them. The CDR3 DNA sequence: TGTGCCAGCAGCCACCCGAGCCCGGGTTCCGGCTACACCTTC. Its translation: CASSHPSPGSGYTF.

The gene calls are TRBV29-1 and TRBJ2-3; D uncertain. The CDR3 consists of 12 residues. V lost 3 bases, J lost 2 bases, and 6 bases lay in between. CDR1 and CDR2 (germline): SQVTM, ANQGSEA. The CDR3 sequence: CSVEFYTDTQYF. In DNA, the CDR3 is TGCAGCGTTGAGTTCTACACAGATACGCAGTATTTT.

This sequence joins TRBV12-3 or TRBV12-4 and TRBJ1-1; the match to TRBD1 covers 7 bases. Losses at the gene ends were 7 bases for V and 3 bases for J; bases not matched to a gene: 5. The CDR3 has 13 amino acids. This CDR3 reads CASMGRGDTEAFF. CDR3 sequence (DNA): TGTGCCAGCATGGGCAGGGGGGACACTGAAGCTTTCTTT.

V is TRBV7-9 and J is TRBJ1-1, with D unclear. Germline CDR1 reads SEHNR; CDR2 reads FQNEAQ (reference sequence). This CDR3 region has 14 residues. The V gene lost 1 base and the J gene lost 4 bases, with 10 bases spanning the gap. CDR3 region: CASSLGRQATEAFF. CDR3 in DNA: TGTGCCAGCAGCTTAGGGAGGCAGGCCACTGAAGCTTTCTTT.

The chain is built from TRBV3-1 (or the pseudogene TRBV3-2) and TRBJ1-6; D is undetermined. The CDR3 length is 13 residues. Germline lookup yields CDR1 LGHDT and CDR2 YNNKEL (reference sequence). The V end was cut by 1 base, the J end by 7 bases, with 5 bases between. The CDR3 nucleotides are TGTGCCAGCAGCCAAGGTCCAAATTCACCCCTCCACTTT. Residues: CASSQGPNSPLHF.

The chain joins TRBV27 to TRBJ2-1, with 16 nucleotides matching TRBD2. The V gene's germline CDR1 is MNHEY and CDR2 SMNVEV (reference sequence). CDR3 length: 15 amino acids. Trimming at V came to 8 bases and at J to 9 bases, leaving 7 bases not matched to a gene. CDR3 protein: CASGWGLAGGGEQFF. CDR3 DNA: TGTGCCAGCGGATGGGGACTAGCGGGAGGGGGTGAGCAGTTCTTC.

V gene TRBV2 combines with J gene TRBJ2-7; D possibly corresponds to TRBD1 (6 bases). The CDR3 is 14 amino acids. CDR1 and CDR2 (germline): SNHLY, FYNNEI. Trimming left V 5 bases short and J 11 bases short, with 22 bases between. Written as DNA, the CDR3 is TGTGCCAGCAGTCCGAGGGGGTTCGTTGGACTGAAGTACTTC. Its translation: CASSPRGFVGLKYF.

This sequence joins TRBV10-3 and TRBJ2-1; perhaps TRBD1 as D (6 bases). The V and J ends lost 8 bases and 8 bases respectively, with 13 bases between them. Per the germline V gene, CDR1 is ENHRY and CDR2 is SYGVKD. The length of the CDR3 is 12 residues. The CDR3, as DNA: TGTGCCATCGAGGCAGGGGCACATGAGCAGTTCTTC. The encoded protein is CAIEAGAHEQFF.

The chain links TRBV27 to TRBJ2-7; 9 bases are shared with TRBD1. Trimming took 2 bases from V and 3 from J; bases not matched to a gene: 5. The germline gives CDR1 MNHEY, CDR2 SMNVEV (reference sequence). The CDR3 is made up of 15 amino acids. The CDR3 here is CASSLPRTGDYEQYF. In DNA, the CDR3 is TGTGCCAGCAGTTTACCCAGGACAGGGGACTACGAGCAGTACTTC.

V and J are TRBV30 and TRBJ2-5; 9 bases agree with TRBD2. Germline V gives CDR1 GTSNPN, CDR2 SVGIG (reference sequence). This CDR3 region has 13 residues. J gave up 9 bases and V 2 bases, and 7 bases lay outside the gene matches. CDR3 coding DNA: TGTGCCTGGAGTCGGGCGGGGGGGGCCGCCCAGTACTTC. Its translation is CAWSRAGGAAQYF.

This rearrangement joins TRBV6-5 to TRBJ2-1; 12 nucleotides align to TRBD1. This CDR3 region has 14 residues. Looked up from germline, CDR1 is MNHEY and CDR2 is SVGAGI. The junction had 7 bases not matched to a gene; V was cut back by 6 bases and J by 10 bases. CDR3 sequence reads: CASREGQGAREQFF. In DNA form, the CDR3 reads TGTGCCAGCAGGGAGGGACAGGGGGCTCGGGAGCAGTTCTTC.

V usage is TRBV7-2 and J usage is TRBJ2-6; TRBD2 is a possible D gene (6 bases). V was clipped by 4 bases and J by 2 bases, with 15 bases between them. CDR3 length: 17 amino acids. The germline gives CDR1 SGHTA, CDR2 FQGNSA. CDR3 nucleotides: TGTGCCAGCAGCTCAGACACCGGGGGAGCTGGGGCCAACGTCCTGACTTTC. It is translated as CASSSDTGGAGANVLTF.

V and J are TRBV14 and TRBJ2-7; 8 bases fit TRBD2. Germline-derived CDR1 and CDR2 are SGHDN and FVKESK. The CDR3 is 11 residues long. V was clipped by 3 bases and J by 12 bases; unmatched bases: 4. DNA for the CDR3: TGTGCCAGCAGCCACGGGGGGGATCTGTACTTC. Its translation: CASSHGGDLYF.

This chain joins TRBV7-2 and TRBJ1-5, with TRBD1 as a possible D gene (6 bases). The CDR3 has 15 amino acids. Germline V gives CDR1 SGHTA, CDR2 FQGNSA. Trimming left V 5 bases short and J 3 bases short, with 14 bases between. CDR3 in DNA: TGTGCCAGCAGCCCCCTGGGGGCAGCCAATCAGCCCCAGCATTTT. Translation gives CASSPLGAANQPQHF.